What follows are 11 T cell receptor beta chains derived from one specimen sequenced in a study of T-cell memory formation after mild COVID-19. TCRdb fed the 5' RACE reads into MiXCR, producing one record per CDR3 protein. The repertoire has about 470,000 distinct CDR3 sequences, 18% of them found once; the top ten carry about 12%. The source material was PBMCs or a T cell subset sorted from them (not recorded which). Receptors originate from an adult woman who had mild COVID-19 (a few samples of this study predate the infection). Cell type and time point are not known.

This clonotype came up a few times. The chain uses TRBV25-1 and TRBJ1-2; D is ambiguous. V shed 3 bases and J shed 9 bases, with 11 bases lying between them. Germline V gene sequence: CDR1 MGHDK, CDR2 SYGVNS. The CDR3 covers 12 residues. The DNA for the CDR3 is TGTGCCAGCAGTGATGGGCATCGCAGCTACACCTTC. Amino acid sequence: CASSDGHRSYTF.

The chain recombines TRBV5-6 with TRBJ2-7, with unresolved D. The germline V gene encodes CDR1 SGHDT and CDR2 YYEEEE. Trimming pared 0 bases from V and 9 bases from J, leaving 13 bases between. The CDR3 is made up of 13 amino acids. The CDR3 reads CASSLGPTIGQYF. The CDR3, as DNA: TGTGCCAGCAGCTTGGGACCTACAATCGGGCAGTACTTC.

The CDR3 here is CASSPLGARNTEAFF. The CDR3 DNA is TGTGCCAGCAGCCCCTTAGGGGCGCGGAACACTGAAGCTTTCTTT. V gene TRBV4-2 combines with J gene TRBJ1-1, with D possibly matching TRBD1 (5 bases). The CDR3 extends over 15 amino acids. CDR1 is LGHNA and CDR2 is YNFKEQ in the germline V gene. With 4 bases removed from V and 1 base from J, the gap between germline ends came to 13 bases.

This clonotype was detected a few times. The V and J genes are TRBV25-1 and TRBJ2-1, with 9 positions matching TRBD1. The V segment lost 1 base and the J segment 10 bases; nucleotides outside the gene matches: 8. The CDR3 contains 15 residues. Germline values: CDR1 MGHDK, CDR2 SYGVNS. The CDR3 loop reads CASSEWGLTGGEQFF. As DNA, the CDR3 is TGTGCCAGCAGTGAATGGGGATTAACAGGGGGCGAGCAGTTCTTC. The variable domain in full, completed from reference TRBV25-1 and TRBJ2-1, reads EADIYQTPRYLVIGTGKKITLECSQTMGHDKMYWYQQDPGMELHLIHYSYGVNSTEKGDLSSESTVSRIRTEHFPLTLESARPSHTSQYLCASSEWGLTGGEQFFGPGTRLTVL.

This clonotype occurred a few times. The rearrangement uses TRBV6-1 and TRBJ1-2; 8 bases are shared with TRBD1. Germline V lookup: CDR1 MNHNS, CDR2 SASEGT. The CDR3 contains 13 residues. V lost 4 bases to trimming and J lost 8 bases; unmatched junction nucleotides: 6. DNA of the CDR3: TGTGCCAGCAGTGCGGGACAGGCAGGGGGCTACACCTTC. It codes for CASSAGQAGGYTF.

A few counts support this clonotype. The chain employs TRBV5-1 and TRBJ1-1; no clear D gene. The V gene lost 0 bases and the J gene lost 4 bases, with 10 bases spanning the gap. Germline CDR1 is SGHRS and CDR2 is YFSETQ. The CDR3 is 14 residues long. Written as DNA, the CDR3 is TGCGCCAGCAGCTTGGAAGTGCGGGGCACTGAAGCTTTCTTT. Its protein product is CASSLEVRGTEAFF.

This clonotype showed up just a few times. This chain connects TRBV5-1 to TRBJ2-7; D is unresolved. The germline V and J ends were trimmed by 3 bases and 1 base, with 11 bases remaining between them. The CDR3 is 14 residues long. Germline V gene data show CDR1 as SGHRS and CDR2 as YFSETQ. For the CDR3, the DNA is TGCGCCAGCAGCTACCGGGCCTTATCCTACGAGCAGTACTTC. Translation: CASSYRALSYEQYF.

The rearrangement uses TRBV9 and TRBJ2-7; TRBD2 aligns across 8 bases. Germline CDR1 and CDR2: SGDLS and YYNGEE. This CDR3 is 14 amino acids long. J gave up 5 bases and V 4 bases, and 8 bases lay outside the gene matches. The DNA of the CDR3 is TGTGCCAGCAGCCCCTGGTTAGCGGGGCACGAGCAGTACTTC. This encodes CASSPWLAGHEQYF.

This clonotype was seen many times. The chain couples TRBV6-4 to TRBJ2-1; 10 bases line up with TRBD1. Germline CDR1 is MRHNA and CDR2 is SNTAGT. After removal of 6 bases from V and 7 bases from J, the junction contained 6 bases not matched to a gene. The CDR3 totals 14 residues. The CDR3 spells CASREGTGANEQFF. CDR3 coding DNA: TGTGCCAGCAGAGAAGGGACAGGGGCGAATGAGCAGTTCTTC.

This clonotype has a handful of counts. This chain uses TRBV5-8 with TRBJ1-5; 9 bases agree with TRBD1. CDR1 and CDR2 (germline): SGHTS, YDEGEE. The trim removed 5 bases at V and 7 bases at J, leaving 10 bases unmatched. CDR3 length: 15 residues. The CDR3 nucleotides read TGTGCCAGCAGTCGATCCGGGACAGGGATGCAGCCCCAGCATTTT. Its translation: CASSRSGTGMQPQHF.

The gene calls are TRBV9 and TRBJ2-1, with 7 bases identical to TRBD2. Germline trimming cut 0 bases from V and 1 base from J; bases unmatched to any gene: 7. Germline loops: CDR1 SGDLS, CDR2 YYNGEE. CDR3 length equals 17 residues. The CDR3 DNA sequence: TGTGCCAGCAGCGTAGGGGGATCTAGCGGATCCTACAATGAGCAGTTCTTC. It yields the protein CASSVGGSSGSYNEQFF.